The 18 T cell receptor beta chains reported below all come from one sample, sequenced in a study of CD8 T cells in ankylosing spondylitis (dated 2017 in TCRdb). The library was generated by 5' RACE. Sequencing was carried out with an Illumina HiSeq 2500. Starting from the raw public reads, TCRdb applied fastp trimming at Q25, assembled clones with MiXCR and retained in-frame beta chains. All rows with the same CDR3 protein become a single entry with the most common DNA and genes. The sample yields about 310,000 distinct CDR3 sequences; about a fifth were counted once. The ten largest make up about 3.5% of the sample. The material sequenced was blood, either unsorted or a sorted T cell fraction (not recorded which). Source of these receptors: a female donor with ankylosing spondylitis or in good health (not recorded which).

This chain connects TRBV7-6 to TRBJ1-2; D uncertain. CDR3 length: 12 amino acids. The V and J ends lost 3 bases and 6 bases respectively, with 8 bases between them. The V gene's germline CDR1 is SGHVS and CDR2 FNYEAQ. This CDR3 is CASSFRTDGYTF. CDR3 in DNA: TGTGCCAGCAGCTTCCGAACGGATGGCTACACCTTC.

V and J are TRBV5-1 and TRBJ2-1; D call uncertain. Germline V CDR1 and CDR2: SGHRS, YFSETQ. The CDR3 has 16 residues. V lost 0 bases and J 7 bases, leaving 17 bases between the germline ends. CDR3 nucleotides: TGCGCCAGCAGCTTGGCCATAGGCCCACCCGGTAATGAGCAGTTCTTC. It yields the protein CASSLAIGPPGNEQFF.

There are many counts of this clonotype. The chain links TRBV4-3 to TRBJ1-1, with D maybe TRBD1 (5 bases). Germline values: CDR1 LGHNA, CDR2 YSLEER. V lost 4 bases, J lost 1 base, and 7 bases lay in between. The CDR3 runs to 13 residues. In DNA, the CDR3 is TGCGCCAGCAGCCCCGGACAGAACACTGAAGCTTTCTTT. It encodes CASSPGQNTEAFF.

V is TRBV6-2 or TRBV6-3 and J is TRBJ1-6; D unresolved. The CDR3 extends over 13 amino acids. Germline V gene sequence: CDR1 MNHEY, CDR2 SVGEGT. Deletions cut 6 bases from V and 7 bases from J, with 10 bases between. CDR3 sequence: CASRGGRNSPLHF. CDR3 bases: TGTGCCAGCAGGGGAGGTCGAAATTCACCCCTCCACTTT.

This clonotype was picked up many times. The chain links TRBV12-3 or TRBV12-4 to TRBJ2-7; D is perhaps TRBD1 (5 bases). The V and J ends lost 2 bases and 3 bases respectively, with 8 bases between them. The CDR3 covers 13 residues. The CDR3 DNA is TGTGCCAGCAGTTTAACCAGGGACTACGAGCAGTACTTC. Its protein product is CASSLTRDYEQYF.

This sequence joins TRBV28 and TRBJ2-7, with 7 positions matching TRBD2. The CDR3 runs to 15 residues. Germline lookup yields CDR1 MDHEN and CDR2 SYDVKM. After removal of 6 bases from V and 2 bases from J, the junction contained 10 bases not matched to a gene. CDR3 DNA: TGTGCCAGCAGCCCACCTCGGGACTACACCTACGAGCAGTACTTC. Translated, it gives CASSPPRDYTYEQYF.

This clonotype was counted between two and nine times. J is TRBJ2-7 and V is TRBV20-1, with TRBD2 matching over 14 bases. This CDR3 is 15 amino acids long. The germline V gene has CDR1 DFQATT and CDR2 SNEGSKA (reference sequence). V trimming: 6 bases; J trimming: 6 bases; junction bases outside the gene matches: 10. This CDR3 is CSAVGLAGVGREQYF. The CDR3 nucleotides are TGCAGTGCAGTGGGACTAGCGGGAGTGGGGCGCGAGCAGTACTTC.

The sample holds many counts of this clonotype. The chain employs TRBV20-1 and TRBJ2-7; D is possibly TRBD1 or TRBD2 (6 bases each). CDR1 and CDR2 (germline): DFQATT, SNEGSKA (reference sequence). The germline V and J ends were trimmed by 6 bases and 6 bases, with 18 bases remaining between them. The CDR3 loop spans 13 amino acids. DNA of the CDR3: TGCAGTGCCATAAGGATGAAGGGGGGCGAGCAGTACTTC. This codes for CSAIRMKGGEQYF.

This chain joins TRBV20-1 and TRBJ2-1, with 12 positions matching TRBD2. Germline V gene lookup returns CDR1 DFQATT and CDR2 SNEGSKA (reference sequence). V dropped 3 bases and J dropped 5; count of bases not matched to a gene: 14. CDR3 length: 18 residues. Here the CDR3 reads CSARAFRLAGVVNNEQFF. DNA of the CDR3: TGCAGTGCTAGGGCCTTCCGACTAGCGGGAGTGGTAAACAATGAGCAGTTCTTC.

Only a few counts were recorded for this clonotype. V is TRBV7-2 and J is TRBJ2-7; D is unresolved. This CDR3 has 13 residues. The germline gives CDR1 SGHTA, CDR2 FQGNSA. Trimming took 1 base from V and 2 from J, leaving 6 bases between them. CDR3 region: CASSLDWTYEQYF. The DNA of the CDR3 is TGTGCCAGCAGCTTAGACTGGACCTACGAGCAGTACTTC.

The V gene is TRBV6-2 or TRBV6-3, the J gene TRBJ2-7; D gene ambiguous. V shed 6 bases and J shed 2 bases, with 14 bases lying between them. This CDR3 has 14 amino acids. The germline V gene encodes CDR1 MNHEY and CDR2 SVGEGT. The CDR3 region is CASSNNSPTYEQYF. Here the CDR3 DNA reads TGTGCCAGCAGCAACAACAGTCCCACCTACGAGCAGTACTTC.

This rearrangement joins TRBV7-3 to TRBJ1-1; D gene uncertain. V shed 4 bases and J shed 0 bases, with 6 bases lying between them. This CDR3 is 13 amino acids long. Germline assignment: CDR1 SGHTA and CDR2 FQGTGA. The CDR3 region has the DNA TGTGCCAGCAGCTCCGGGCTGAACACTGAAGCTTTCTTT. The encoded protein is CASSSGLNTEAFF.

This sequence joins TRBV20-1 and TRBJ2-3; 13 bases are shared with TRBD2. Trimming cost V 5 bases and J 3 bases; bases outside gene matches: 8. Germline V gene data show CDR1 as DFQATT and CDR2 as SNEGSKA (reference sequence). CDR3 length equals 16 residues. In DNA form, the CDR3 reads TGCAGTGCTCCGGTTCGACTAGCGGGAGGTACAGATACGCAGTATTTT. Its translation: CSAPVRLAGGTDTQYF.

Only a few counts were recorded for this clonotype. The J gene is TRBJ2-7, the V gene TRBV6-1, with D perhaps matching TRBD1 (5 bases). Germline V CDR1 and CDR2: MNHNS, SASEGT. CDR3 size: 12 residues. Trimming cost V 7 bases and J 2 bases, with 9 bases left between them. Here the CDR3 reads CASTDTTYEQYF. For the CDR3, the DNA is TGTGCCAGCACGGACACGACCTACGAGCAGTACTTC.

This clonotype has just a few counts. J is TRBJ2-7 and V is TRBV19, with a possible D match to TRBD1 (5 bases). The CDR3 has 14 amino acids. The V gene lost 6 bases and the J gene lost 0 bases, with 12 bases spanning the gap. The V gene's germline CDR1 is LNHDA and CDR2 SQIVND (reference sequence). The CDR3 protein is CASSSTARSYEQYF. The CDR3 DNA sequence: TGTGCCAGTAGCTCGACAGCGCGCTCCTACGAGCAGTACTTC.

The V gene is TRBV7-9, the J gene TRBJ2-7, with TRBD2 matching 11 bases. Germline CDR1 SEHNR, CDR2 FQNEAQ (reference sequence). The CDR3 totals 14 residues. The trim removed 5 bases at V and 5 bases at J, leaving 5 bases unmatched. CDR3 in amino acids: CASSASGRTHEQYF. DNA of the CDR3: TGTGCCAGCAGCGCTAGCGGGAGGACACACGAGCAGTACTTC.

CDR3 amino acids: CASSLELGYIQYF. Written as DNA, the CDR3 is TGCGCCAGCAGCTTGGAGTTGGGATACATTCAGTACTTC. The V call is TRBV5-1, the J call TRBJ2-4, with D hard to call. The CDR3 runs 13 residues. V was trimmed by 0 bases and J by 8 bases, leaving 9 bases between them. Looked up from germline, CDR1 is SGHRS and CDR2 is YFSETQ.

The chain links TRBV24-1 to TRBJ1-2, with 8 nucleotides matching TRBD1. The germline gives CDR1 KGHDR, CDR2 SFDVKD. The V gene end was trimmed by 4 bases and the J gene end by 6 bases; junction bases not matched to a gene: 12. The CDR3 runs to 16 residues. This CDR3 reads CATSETGDAVGNGYTF. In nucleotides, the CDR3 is TGTGCCACCAGTGAGACAGGGGATGCGGTGGGAAATGGCTACACCTTC.